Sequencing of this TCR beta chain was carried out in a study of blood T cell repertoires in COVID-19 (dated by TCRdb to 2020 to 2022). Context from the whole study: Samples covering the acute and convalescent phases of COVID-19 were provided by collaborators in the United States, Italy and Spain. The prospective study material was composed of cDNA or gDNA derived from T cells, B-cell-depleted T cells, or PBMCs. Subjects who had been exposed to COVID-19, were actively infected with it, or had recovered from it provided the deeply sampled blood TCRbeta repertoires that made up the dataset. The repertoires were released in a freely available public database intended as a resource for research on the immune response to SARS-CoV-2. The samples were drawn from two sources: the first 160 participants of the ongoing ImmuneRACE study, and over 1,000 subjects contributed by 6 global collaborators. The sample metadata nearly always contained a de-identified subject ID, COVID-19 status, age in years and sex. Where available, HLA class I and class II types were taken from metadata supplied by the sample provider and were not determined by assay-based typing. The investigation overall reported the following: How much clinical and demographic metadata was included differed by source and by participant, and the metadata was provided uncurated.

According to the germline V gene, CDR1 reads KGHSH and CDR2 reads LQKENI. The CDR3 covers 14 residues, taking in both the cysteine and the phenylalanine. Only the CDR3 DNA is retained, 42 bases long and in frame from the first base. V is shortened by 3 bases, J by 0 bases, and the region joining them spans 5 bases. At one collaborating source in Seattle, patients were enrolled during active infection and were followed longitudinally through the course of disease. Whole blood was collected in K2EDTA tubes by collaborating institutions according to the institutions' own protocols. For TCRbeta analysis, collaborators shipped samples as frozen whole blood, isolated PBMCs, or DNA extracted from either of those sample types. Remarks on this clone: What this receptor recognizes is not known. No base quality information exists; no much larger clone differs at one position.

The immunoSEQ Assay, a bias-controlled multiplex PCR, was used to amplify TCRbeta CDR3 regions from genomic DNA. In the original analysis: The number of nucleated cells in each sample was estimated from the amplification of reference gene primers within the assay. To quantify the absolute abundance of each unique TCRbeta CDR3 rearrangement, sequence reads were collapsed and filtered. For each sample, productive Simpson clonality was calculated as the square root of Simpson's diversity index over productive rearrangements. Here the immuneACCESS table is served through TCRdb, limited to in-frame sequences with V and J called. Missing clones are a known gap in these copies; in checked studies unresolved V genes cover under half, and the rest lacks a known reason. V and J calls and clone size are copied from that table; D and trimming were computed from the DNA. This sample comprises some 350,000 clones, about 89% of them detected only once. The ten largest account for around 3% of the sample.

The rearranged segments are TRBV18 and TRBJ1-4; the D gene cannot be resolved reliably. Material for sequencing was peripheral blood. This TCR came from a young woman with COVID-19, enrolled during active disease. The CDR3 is CASSPGATNEKLFF. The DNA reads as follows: TGTGCCAGCTCACCCGGGGCAACTAATGAAAAACTGTTTTTT.